The clone carrying this T cell receptor beta chain has just a few counts. The antigen remains unidentified. The CDR3 has 19 residues. CDR1 and CDR2 from the germline V gene are MNHEY and SMNVEV (reference sequence). J gave up 2 bases and V 7 bases, and 18 bases lay outside the gene matches. Everyone who donated was a healthy bone marrow donor. The data stem from a study of cytomegalovirus exposure and HLA in healthy donors. Study details: A data release that came early held roughly 85 million unique TCRs from HLA-typed donors.

The study's findings and limits: Under in vitro conditions, three CMV-associated chains were confirmed as specific for CMV antigens. TCR beta V segments were, for the most part, productive about 87% or about 30% of the time in an earlier analysis.

Vbeta (60) and Jbeta (13) primers were used in the PCR. Assay used: immunoSEQ multiplex PCR; TCRdb lists only in-frame clones, some missing. The table has some 120,000 clones, under 90% seen once. Specimen: PBMCs. V and J are TRBV27 and TRBJ1-5; 9 bases line up with TRBD1. This TCR derives from a woman in her thirties or forties in good health and CMV-seronegative. The CDR3 loop is CASKKKPGQGASGNQPQHF. The DNA of the CDR3 is TGTGCCAGCAAAAAAAAACCGGGACAGGGTGCCTCCGGCAATCAGCCCCAGCATTTT.